A single T cell receptor beta chain is shown here with its context. Its specificity is unknown. Sequencing used immunoSEQ multiplex PCR; TCRdb keeps in-frame clones, though not all of them. The profile shows 200,000 to 250,000 clones, approximately 88% of them singletons. The data derive from a study of cytomegalovirus exposure and HLA in healthy donors. This CDR3 is 15 amino acids long. After removal of 3 bases from V and 6 bases from J, the junction contained 10 bases not matched to a gene. Germline V lookup: CDR1 SGDLS, CDR2 YYNGEE. Findings of the study overall: According to a later analysis, TCR clusters from the first cohort tended to co-occur in the approximately 130 validation repertoires.

The chain combines TRBV9 with TRBJ1-2; 8 bases agree with TRBD1. The material sequenced was PBMCs. This TCR was sampled from a woman in her thirties in good health and CMV-seropositive. CDR3 nucleotide sequence: TGTGCCAGCAGCGACTCCTCAGGGGGCGGAAATGGCTACACCTTC. Protein sequence: CASSDSSGGGNGYTF.